This TCR beta chain was captured by sequencing in a study of molecular identifiers for immune sequencing clone quantification. Broader study findings: Detecting spiked Jurkat TCR RNA from one cell among around 930,000 naive cells was reportedly possible.

TCRdb itself ran the PCR reads through MiXCR, one entry per CDR3 protein. This sample has 60,000 to 70,000 distinct CDR3 sequences, with around 20% found just once. On this clonotype itself: Antigen unknown.

Naive CD8 libraries came from approximately 20,000 to 1,000,000 sorted cells with 10%, 30% or 50% RNA. CDR1 is SGHVS and CDR2 is FQNEAQ in the germline V gene. Germline trimming cut 2 bases from V and 3 bases from J; bases unmatched to any gene: 5. CDR3 length: 17 amino acids. This TCR was sampled from a human donor in good health. Some libraries in this study had Jurkat cell RNA spiked in. The specimen was naive CD8+ T cells from blood, with Jurkat cell RNA spiked in. This sample's subset: FACS-sorted CD8+CD4-CCR7+CD45RA+ naive T cells. The J gene is TRBJ2-7, the V gene TRBV7-8; 15 bases are a match to TRBD2. The CDR3 sequence is CASSLPGLAGGDYEQYF. CDR3 bases: TGTGCCAGCAGCTTACCCGGACTAGCGGGAGGGGACTACGAGCAGTACTTC.